This T cell receptor beta chain was documented in a study of T cell repertoires in cytomegalovirus infection. Study-wide results and caveats: Based on cumulative public TCR beta family frequency, carriers of CMV plus the relevant HLA were identified.

V was pared by 9 bases and J by 3 bases, with 16 bases of the junction left unmatched. Germline CDR1 is LNHDA and CDR2 is SQIVND (reference sequence). There are 17 residues in the CDR3. Concerning this clonotype: Antigen: not known.

One entry per CDR3 protein, called by TCRdb with MiXCR from the reads. The data show 300,000 to 400,000 distinct CDR3 sequences, with about 27% seen just once and 20% held by the top ten. This chain links TRBV19 with TRBJ1-1; 10 bases match TRBD1. This specimen consisted of cultured PBMCs, obtained from culture after CMV antigen stimulation. The sequence was obtained from a human donor in good health (CMV status not recorded). Some clones in this sample may be carry-over from other donors' samples. DNA of the CDR3: TGTGCCAGCCAACCGGGACAGGGGACCCACTGGGACACTGAAGCTTTCTTT. This translates into CASQPGQGTHWDTEAFF.